This T cell receptor (beta chain) stems from a study of OX40 agonist ivuxolimab in advanced cancers. Study-level results: There was clonal expansion of CD4+ and CD8+ blood T cells by week 6 at 0.1 to 3.0 mg/kg. Which antigen the expanded peripheral T cells recognized is unknown.

Of note for this clone: The antigen is undetermined.

Sequencing was performed with immunoSEQ multiplex PCR; in TCRdb, only in-frame clones are kept and a portion is missing. The repertoire has more than 65,000 clones, 88% of them found once; the top ten carry roughly 0.7%. Looked up from germline, CDR1 is SGHAT and CDR2 is FQNNGV. Trimming removed 4 bases at V and 8 bases at J, with 14 bases between. The CDR3 length is 14 residues. Sequencing was performed on CD4+ or CD8+ T cells sorted from blood, taken in a trial of the OX40 agonist ivuxolimab. The clonotype comes from an adult with an advanced solid tumor such as melanoma, head and neck, liver or kidney cancer. The chain joins TRBV11-2 to TRBJ2-2; D perhaps matches TRBD1 (6 bases). CDR3 in amino acids: CASSSNRVRGELFF. The CDR3 nucleotides read TGTGCCAGCAGCTCGAACAGGGTTCGGGGGGAGCTGTTTTTT.